Presented here are 30 T cell receptor beta chains from one specimen sequenced in a study of cytomegalovirus exposure and HLA in healthy donors. The assay was immunoSEQ multiplex PCR, and TCRdb's table has in-frame clones only and misses some. The data hold about 170,000 clones, with 85% to 90% observed a single time. The sample consisted of PBMCs. The receptors here all came from a man younger than 30 in good health and CMV-seropositive.

This clone was seen only once. The chain links TRBV6-6 to TRBJ1-2, with D unclear. V lost 4 bases and J 7 bases, leaving 19 bases between the germline ends. The CDR3 runs to 15 residues. Germline V gives CDR1 MNHNY, CDR2 SVGAGI (reference sequence). The CDR3: CASSFPGPEARGYTF. CDR3 nucleotide sequence: TGTGCCAGCAGTTTTCCGGGTCCCGAAGCGCGTGGCTACACCTTC.

The rearrangement uses TRBV27 and TRBJ2-5; TRBD2 matches at 9 bases. The CDR3 has 16 amino acids. Per germline, CDR1 MNHEY and CDR2 SMNVEV (reference sequence). V lost 4 bases to trimming and J lost 4 bases; unmatched junction nucleotides: 10. CDR3 DNA: TGTGCCAGCAGTTCAATTCCGGGACTAGCTTCAGAGACCCAGTACTTC. Translation: CASSSIPGLASETQYF.

The chain combines TRBV4-2 with TRBJ2-1, with a possible D match to TRBD2 (5 bases). Looked up from germline, CDR1 is LGHNA and CDR2 is YNFKEQ. There are 16 residues in the CDR3. V dropped 3 bases and J dropped 3 bases, with 15 bases sitting between them. In DNA, the CDR3 is TGTGCCAGCAGCCAGGCTACTAGTCCAGTCTACAATGAGCAGTTCTTC. This encodes CASSQATSPVYNEQFF.

This clone has just one count. CDR3 residues: CASSFSGIGNTQYF. DNA for the CDR3: TGTGCCAGCAGCTTTAGCGGGATTGGGAATACGCAGTATTTT. The chain links TRBV7-2 to TRBJ2-3; 8 nucleotides agree with TRBD2. Trimming at V came to 3 bases and at J to 7 bases, leaving 6 bases not matched to a gene. Looked up from germline, CDR1 is SGHTA and CDR2 is FQGNSA. This CDR3 spans 14 amino acids.

The chain is built from TRBV6-6 and TRBJ2-5, with D uncertain. The CDR3 is made up of 14 amino acids. The germline V gene has CDR1 MNHNY and CDR2 SVGAGI (reference sequence). Trimming shortened V by 5 bases and J by 5 bases, and 15 bases separated the two germline ends. In nucleotides, the CDR3 is TGTGCCAGCAGTCGATTCGGTTCTTCGGAGACCCAGTACTTC. Amino acid sequence: CASSRFGSSETQYF.

J is TRBJ2-5 and V is TRBV6-5; possible D gene TRBD2, 5 bases. CDR1 is MNHEY, CDR2 SVGAGI, per germline. Trimming took 0 bases from V and 0 from J, leaving 11 bases between them. The CDR3 runs 16 residues. The chain's CDR3 is CASSYSPAGNQETQYF. DNA of the CDR3: TGTGCCAGCAGTTACTCCCCGGCGGGTAACCAAGAGACCCAGTACTTC.

This sequence joins TRBV10-2 and TRBJ2-7; 7 positions agree with TRBD1. V was clipped by 0 bases and J by 2 bases; unmatched bases: 4. Germline V CDR1 and CDR2: WSHSY, SAAADI. CDR3 length: 15 amino acids. The CDR3 bases are TGCGCCAGCAGTGAGTCATGGGGACAGCCCTACGAGCAGTACTTC. This gives the protein CASSESWGQPYEQYF.

V and J are TRBV5-1 and TRBJ2-3; 14 nucleotides match TRBD2. The V and J ends lost 1 base and 5 bases, in that order; junction bases with no gene match: 6. CDR1 is SGHRS, CDR2 YFSETQ, per germline. The CDR3 consists of 17 residues. CDR3 region: CASSLTGLAGGVDTQYF. CDR3 in DNA: TGCGCCAGCAGCTTGACAGGACTAGCGGGAGGTGTAGATACGCAGTATTTT.

The chain combines TRBV12-5 with TRBJ2-7; possible D gene TRBD1, 5 bases. There are 13 residues in the CDR3. Trimming took off 8 bases at V and 2 bases at J, with 13 bases between the two ends. Germline CDR1 reads LGHNT; CDR2 reads FRNRAP. DNA for the CDR3: TGTGCTAGTACCAAAGGGGTTCCCTACGAGCAGTACTTC. Its protein is CASTKGVPYEQYF.

This chain uses TRBV11-2 with TRBJ2-5; D is possibly TRBD2 (7 bases). Trimming cost V 1 base and J 1 base, with 16 bases left between them. CDR3 length equals 17 residues. CDR1 and CDR2 from the germline V gene are SGHAT and FQNNGV. As DNA, the CDR3 is TGTGCCAGCAGCTTAGTGGTTGCCGGGGGGCTCCAAGAGACCCAGTACTTC. It codes for CASSLVVAGGLQETQYF.

Here the CDR3 DNA reads TGTGCCAGCAGTGCTGGCCTGACCTACGAGCAGTACTTC. Amino acid sequence: CASSAGLTYEQYF. The chain joins TRBV2 to TRBJ2-7; D gene unclear. Germline V CDR1 and CDR2: SNHLY, FYNNEI. The CDR3 runs 13 residues. With 4 bases removed from V and 2 bases from J, the gap between germline ends came to 9 bases.

The V gene is TRBV7-9, the J gene TRBJ2-1; D possibly corresponds to TRBD2 (6 bases). The CDR3 runs 16 residues. V was pared by 5 bases and J by 9 bases, with 23 bases between. CDR1 and CDR2 from the germline V gene are SEHNR and FQNEAQ (reference sequence). The CDR3 loop reads CASSPQSGLGSGEQFF. The CDR3 nucleotides are TGTGCCAGCAGCCCACAGTCGGGACTGGGCTCGGGTGAGCAGTTCTTC.

The V gene is TRBV6-1, the J gene TRBJ2-1, with D tentatively TRBD2 (7 bases). CDR3 length: 13 residues. V dropped 5 bases and J dropped 5 bases, with 10 bases sitting between them. CDR1 MNHNS and CDR2 SASEGT come from the germline V gene. The CDR3 sequence: CASSRGADNEQFF. The CDR3 DNA reads as TGTGCCAGCAGTCGGGGGGCCGACAATGAGCAGTTCTTC.

The chain joins TRBV15 to TRBJ2-1; TRBD1 agrees at 8 bases. The CDR3 contains 16 residues. Germline CDR1 is LNHNV and CDR2 is YYDKDF (reference sequence). J gave up 7 bases and V 3 bases, and 11 bases lay outside the gene matches. The CDR3: CATSRVPGGALNEQFF. The CDR3 region has the DNA TGTGCCACCAGCAGGGTCCCAGGGGGCGCGTTAAATGAGCAGTTCTTC.

The rearrangement joins TRBV28 to TRBJ2-5; TRBD2 matches at 7 bases. The CDR3 runs 16 residues. Trimming cost V 3 bases and J 5 bases; bases outside gene matches: 12. Looked up from germline, CDR1 is MDHEN and CDR2 is SYDVKM. The CDR3 reads CASSLRGSEVGETQYF. CDR3 in DNA: TGTGCCAGCAGTTTGCGCGGGAGCGAGGTGGGGGAGACCCAGTACTTC.

V is TRBV27 and J is TRBJ2-2, with 11 bases that match TRBD1. J gave up 3 bases and V 3 bases, and 12 bases lay outside the gene matches. The CDR3 is 19 residues long. In germline, CDR1 is MNHEY, CDR2 SMNVEV (reference sequence). CDR3 loop: CASSFLGKDRGRDTGELFF. The CDR3 coding sequence is TGTGCCAGCAGTTTTTTGGGAAAGGACAGGGGGCGAGACACCGGGGAGCTGTTTTTT.

DNA of the CDR3: TGTGCCAGCACAGCAGGGAACGGAGTCGGCTACACCTTC. Translation: CASTAGNGVGYTF. The chain combines TRBV2 with TRBJ1-2, with D possibly matching TRBD1 (5 bases). V lost 7 bases and J 8 bases, leaving 17 bases between the germline ends. This CDR3 is 13 amino acids long. The germline CDR1 and CDR2 sequences are SNHLY and FYNNEI.

This rearrangement joins TRBV9 to TRBJ2-1, with 7 positions matching TRBD1. Germline V gives CDR1 SGDLS, CDR2 YYNGEE. The CDR3 consists of 15 residues. With 0 bases clipped from V and 7 bases from J, the junction kept 7 bases outside the gene matches. The CDR3: CASSVEVNRGNEQFF. DNA of the CDR3: TGTGCCAGCAGCGTAGAAGTCAACAGGGGAAATGAGCAGTTCTTC.

The rearrangement links TRBV18 to TRBJ1-2, with 9 bases aligning to TRBD1. The CDR3 extends over 15 amino acids. CDR1 is KGHSH, CDR2 LQKENI, per germline. Losses at the gene ends were 4 bases for V and 8 bases for J; bases not matched to a gene: 11. In DNA, the CDR3 is TGTGCCAGCTCACTCCGGACAGGGGACGCTTCGGGCTACACCTTC. The encoded protein is CASSLRTGDASGYTF.

This sequence joins TRBV28 and TRBJ2-1; 10 positions agree with TRBD2. From germline, CDR1 is MDHEN and CDR2 SYDVKM. V lost 5 bases, J lost 3 bases, and 10 bases stayed unmatched. The CDR3 is made up of 17 amino acids. CDR3 DNA sequence: TGTGCCAGCAGTACGAGACTAGCGGGTCCCTTCTACAATGAGCAGTTCTTC. Translating gives CASSTRLAGPFYNEQFF.

The gene calls are TRBV19 and TRBJ2-2, with 9 bases identical to TRBD2. J was trimmed by 4 bases and V by 9 bases; bases with no gene match: 6. The CDR3 spans 14 residues. The germline V gene has CDR1 LNHDA and CDR2 SQIVND (reference sequence). CDR3 amino acids: CASVPSGVTGELFF. For the CDR3, the DNA is TGTGCCAGCGTACCTAGCGGGGTCACCGGGGAGCTGTTTTTT.

This chain uses TRBV4-1 with TRBJ1-1; 11 nucleotides match TRBD1. The CDR3 is made up of 16 amino acids. V shed 9 bases and J 1 base; nucleotides not matched to a gene: 10. Germline CDR1 reads MGHRA; CDR2 reads YSYEKL. The CDR3 DNA sequence: TGCGCCAGTTCCGGGACAGGGGGTATCTCGAACACTGAAGCTTTCTTT. Translation: CASSGTGGISNTEAFF.

The chain combines TRBV28 with TRBJ2-7; D is possibly TRBD2 (6 bases). In germline, CDR1 is MDHEN, CDR2 SYDVKM. V dropped 5 bases and J dropped 3 bases, with 17 bases sitting between them. This CDR3 comprises 15 residues. CDR3 amino acids: CASSHVLGGGYEQYF. The CDR3, as DNA: TGTGCCAGCAGTCATGTCCTGGGGGGAGGCTACGAGCAGTACTTC.

This chain uses TRBV19 with TRBJ1-1, with D tentatively TRBD1 (6 bases). The CDR3 loop spans 15 amino acids. Between the trimmed V and J ends, which lost 1 base and 0 bases, there was a span of 9 bases. The germline V gene encodes CDR1 LNHDA and CDR2 SQIVND (reference sequence). CDR3 nucleotides: TGTGCCAGTAGTATAGCCCAGGGGTTGAACACTGAAGCTTTCTTT. This codes for CASSIAQGLNTEAFF.

In DNA form, the CDR3 reads TGTGCCAGTAGACTAGCGGGATCGGAGTCCTACGAGCAGTACTTC. It encodes CASRLAGSESYEQYF. The chain is built from TRBV6-6 and TRBJ2-7; 11 positions agree with TRBD2. Germline lookup yields CDR1 MNHNY and CDR2 SVGAGI (reference sequence). CDR3 size: 15 residues. V lost 9 bases and J lost 1; bases outside the gene matches: 8.

The rearrangement links TRBV18 to TRBJ1-1; D is ambiguous. The CDR3 is 17 amino acids. Germline CDR1 reads KGHSH; CDR2 reads LQKENI. V was cut by 3 bases and J by 0 bases, with 17 bases left in between. This chain's CDR3 is CASSPTLQTNMNTEAFF. Here the CDR3 DNA reads TGTGCCAGCTCACCTACGCTACAGACGAACATGAACACTGAAGCTTTCTTT.

The chain links TRBV15 to TRBJ2-6, with 9 nucleotides matching TRBD1. The CDR3 length is 18 residues. Germline values: CDR1 LNHNV, CDR2 YYDKDF (reference sequence). V was pared by 0 bases and J by 2 bases, with 5 bases of the junction left unmatched. The CDR3 region has the DNA TGTGCCACCAGCAGAGAAGGGCGGACAGGGGCTGGGGCCAACGTCCTGACTTTC. Its protein product is CATSREGRTGAGANVLTF.

Of note for this clone: In the same sample, other DNA sequences code for this CDR3. The chain joins TRBV20-1 to TRBJ2-5; tentatively, D is TRBD1 (6 bases). The CDR3 runs 11 residues. Trimming cost V 3 bases and J 4 bases, with 6 bases left between them. The germline CDR1 and CDR2 sequences are DFQATT and SNEGSKA (reference sequence). As DNA, the CDR3 is TGCAGTGCTAGGGACAGAGAGACCCAGTACTTC. Protein product: CSARDRETQYF.

The CDR3 protein is CASSLPARTGLQDEQFF. The CDR3 nucleotides read TGTGCCAGCAGCTTGCCGGCCCGGACAGGGTTACAGGATGAGCAGTTCTTC. The rearrangement joins TRBV7-6 to TRBJ2-1; 8 bases line up with TRBD1. The CDR3 totals 17 residues. The J segment lost 8 bases and the V segment lost 3 bases, leaving 15 bases of the junction unmatched. Germline CDR1 is SGHVS and CDR2 is FNYEAQ.

The chain carries TRBV7-9 and TRBJ2-2; 11 bases are a match to TRBD2. Germline CDR1 SEHNR, CDR2 FQNEAQ (reference sequence). V was pared by 2 bases and J by 7 bases, with 9 bases of the junction left unmatched. The CDR3 contains 17 residues. CDR3 sequence (DNA): TGTGCCAGCAGCTTAAGTACTAGCGGGAGAATTGGCGGGGAGCTGTTTTTT. Translating gives CASSLSTSGRIGGELFF.